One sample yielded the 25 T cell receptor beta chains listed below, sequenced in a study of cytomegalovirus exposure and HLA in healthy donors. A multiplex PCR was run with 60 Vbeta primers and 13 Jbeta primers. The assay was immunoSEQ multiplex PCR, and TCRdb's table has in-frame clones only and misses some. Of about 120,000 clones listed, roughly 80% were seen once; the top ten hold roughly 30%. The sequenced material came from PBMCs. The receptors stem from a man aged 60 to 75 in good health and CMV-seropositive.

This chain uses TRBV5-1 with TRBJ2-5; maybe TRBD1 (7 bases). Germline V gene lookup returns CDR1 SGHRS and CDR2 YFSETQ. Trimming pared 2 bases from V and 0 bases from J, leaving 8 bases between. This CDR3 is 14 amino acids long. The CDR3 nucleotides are TGCGCCAGCAGCTTCAGGGGGGACCAAGAGACCCAGTACTTC. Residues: CASSFRGDQETQYF. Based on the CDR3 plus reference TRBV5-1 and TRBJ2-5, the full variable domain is KAGVTQTPRYLIKTRGQQVTLSCSPISGHRSVSWYQQTPGQGLQFLFEYFSETQRNKGNFPGRFSGRQFSNSRSEMNVSTLELGDSALYLCASSFRGDQETQYFGPGTRLLVL.

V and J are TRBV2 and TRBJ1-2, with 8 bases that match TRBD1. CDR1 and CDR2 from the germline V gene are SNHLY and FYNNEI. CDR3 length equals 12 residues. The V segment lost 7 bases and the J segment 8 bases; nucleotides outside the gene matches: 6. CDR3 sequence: CASNGDRQGYTF. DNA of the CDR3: TGTGCCAGCAACGGGGACAGGCAGGGCTACACCTTC.

CDR3 amino acids: CASSFGQGAGETQYF. The CDR3 coding sequence is TGCGCCAGCAGCTTCGGACAGGGGGCAGGGGAGACCCAGTACTTC. The V gene is TRBV5-1, the J gene TRBJ2-5; 11 positions agree with TRBD1. This CDR3 is built from 15 residues. Germline CDR1 and CDR2: SGHRS and YFSETQ. J was trimmed by 5 bases and V by 2 bases; bases with no gene match: 5.

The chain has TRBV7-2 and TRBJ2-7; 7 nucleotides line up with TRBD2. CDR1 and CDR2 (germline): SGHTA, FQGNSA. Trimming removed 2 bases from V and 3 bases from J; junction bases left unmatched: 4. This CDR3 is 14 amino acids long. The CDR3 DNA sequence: TGTGCCAGCAGCTTAACGGGAGGTGGCTACGAGCAGTACTTC. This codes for CASSLTGGGYEQYF.

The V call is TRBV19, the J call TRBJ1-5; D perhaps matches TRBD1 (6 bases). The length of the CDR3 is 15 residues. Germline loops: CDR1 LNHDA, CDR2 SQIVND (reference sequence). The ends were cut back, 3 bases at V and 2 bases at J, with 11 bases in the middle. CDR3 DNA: TGTGCCAGTAGTATTTTGGGACAAGGCAATCAGCCCCAGCATTTT. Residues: CASSILGQGNQPQHF.

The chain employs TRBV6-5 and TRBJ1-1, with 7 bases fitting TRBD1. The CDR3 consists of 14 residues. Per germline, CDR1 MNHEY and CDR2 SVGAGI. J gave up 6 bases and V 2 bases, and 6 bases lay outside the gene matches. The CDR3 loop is CASSYRQGTAEAFF. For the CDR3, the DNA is TGTGCCAGCAGTTACAGACAGGGCACCGCTGAAGCTTTCTTT.

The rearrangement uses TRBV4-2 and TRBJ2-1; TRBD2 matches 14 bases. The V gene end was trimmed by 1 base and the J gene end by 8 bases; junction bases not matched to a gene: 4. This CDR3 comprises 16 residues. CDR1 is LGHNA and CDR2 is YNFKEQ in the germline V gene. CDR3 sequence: CASSQGLAGGPYEQFF. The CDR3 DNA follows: TGTGCCAGCAGCCAAGGACTAGCGGGGGGGCCCTATGAGCAGTTCTTC.

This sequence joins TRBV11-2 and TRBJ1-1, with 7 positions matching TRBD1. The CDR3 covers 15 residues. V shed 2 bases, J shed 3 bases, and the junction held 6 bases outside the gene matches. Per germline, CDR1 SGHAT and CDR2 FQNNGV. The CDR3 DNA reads TGTGCCAGCAGCTTAATGGGCAGGGGGGACACTGAAGCTTTCTTT. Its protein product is CASSLMGRGDTEAFF. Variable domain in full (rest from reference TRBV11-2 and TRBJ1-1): EAGVAQSPRYKIIEKRQSVAFWCNPISGHATLYWYQQILGQGPKLLIQFQNNGVVDDSQLPKDRFSAERLKGVDSTLKIQPAKLEDSAVYLCASSLMGRGDTEAFFGQGTRLTVV.

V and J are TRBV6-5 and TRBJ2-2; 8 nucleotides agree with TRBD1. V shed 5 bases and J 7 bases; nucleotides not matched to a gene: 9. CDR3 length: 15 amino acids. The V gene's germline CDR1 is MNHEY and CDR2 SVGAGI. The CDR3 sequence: CASSLSRGLDGELFF. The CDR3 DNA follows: TGTGCCAGCAGTCTTAGCAGGGGGCTCGACGGGGAGCTGTTTTTT.

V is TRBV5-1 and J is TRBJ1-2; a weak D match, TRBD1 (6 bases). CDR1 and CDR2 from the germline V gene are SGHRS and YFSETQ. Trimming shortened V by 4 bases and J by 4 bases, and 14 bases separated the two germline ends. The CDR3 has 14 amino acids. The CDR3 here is CASSADGTPYGYTF. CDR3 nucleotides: TGCGCCAGCAGCGCGGACGGGACACCCTATGGCTACACCTTC.

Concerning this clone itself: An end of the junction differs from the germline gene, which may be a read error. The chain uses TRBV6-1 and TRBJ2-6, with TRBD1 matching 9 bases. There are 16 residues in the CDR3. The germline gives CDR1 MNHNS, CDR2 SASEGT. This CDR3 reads CASSGGQGFGANGLTF. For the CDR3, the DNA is TGTGCCAGCAGTGGGGGACAGGGTTTTGGGGCCAACGGCCTGACTTTC.

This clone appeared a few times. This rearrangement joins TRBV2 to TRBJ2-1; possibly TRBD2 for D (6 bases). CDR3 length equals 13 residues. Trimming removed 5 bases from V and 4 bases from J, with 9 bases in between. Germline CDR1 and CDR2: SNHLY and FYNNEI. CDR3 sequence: CASSTDYYNEQFF. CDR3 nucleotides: TGTGCCAGCAGTACGGACTATTACAATGAGCAGTTCTTC.

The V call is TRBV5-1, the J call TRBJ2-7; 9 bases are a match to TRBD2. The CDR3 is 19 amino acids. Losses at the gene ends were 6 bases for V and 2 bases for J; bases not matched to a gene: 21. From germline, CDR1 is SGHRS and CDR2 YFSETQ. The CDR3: CASKKDPIKTSGKTYEQYF. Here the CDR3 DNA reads TGCGCCAGCAAAAAAGACCCAATTAAGACTAGCGGCAAAACCTACGAGCAGTACTTC.

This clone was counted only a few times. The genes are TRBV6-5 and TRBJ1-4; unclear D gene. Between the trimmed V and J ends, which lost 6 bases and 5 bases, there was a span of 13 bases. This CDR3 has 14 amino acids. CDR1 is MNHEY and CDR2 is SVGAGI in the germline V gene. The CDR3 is CASSPARANEKLFF. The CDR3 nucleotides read TGTGCCAGCAGCCCCGCGAGGGCCAATGAAAAACTGTTTTTT.

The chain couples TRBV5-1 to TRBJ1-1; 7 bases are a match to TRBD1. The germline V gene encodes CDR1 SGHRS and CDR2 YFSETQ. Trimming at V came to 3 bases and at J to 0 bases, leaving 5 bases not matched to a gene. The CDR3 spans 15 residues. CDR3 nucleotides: TGCGCCAGCAGCTCTCGACAGGGCTTGAACACTGAAGCTTTCTTT. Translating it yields CASSSRQGLNTEAFF.

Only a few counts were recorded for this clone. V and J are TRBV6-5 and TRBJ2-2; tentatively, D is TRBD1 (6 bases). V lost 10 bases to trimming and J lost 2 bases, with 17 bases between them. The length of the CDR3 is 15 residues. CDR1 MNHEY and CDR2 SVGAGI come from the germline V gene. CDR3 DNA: TGTGCCACCCAGGCTGGGGGCCCAAACACCGGGGAGCTGTTTTTT. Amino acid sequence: CATQAGGPNTGELFF.

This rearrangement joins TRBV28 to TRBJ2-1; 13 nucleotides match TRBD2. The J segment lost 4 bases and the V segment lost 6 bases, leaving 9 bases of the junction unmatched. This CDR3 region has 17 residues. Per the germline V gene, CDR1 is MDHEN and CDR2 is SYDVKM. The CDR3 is CASSGTSGKFGYNEQFF. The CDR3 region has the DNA TGTGCCAGCAGCGGGACTAGCGGGAAATTTGGGTACAATGAGCAGTTCTTC.

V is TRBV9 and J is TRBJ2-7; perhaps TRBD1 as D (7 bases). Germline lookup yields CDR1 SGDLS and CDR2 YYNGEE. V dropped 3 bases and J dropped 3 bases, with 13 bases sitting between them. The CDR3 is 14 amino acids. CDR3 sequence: CASSAQGGSYEQYF. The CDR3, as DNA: TGTGCCAGCAGCGCCCAGGGGGGAAGCTACGAGCAGTACTTC.

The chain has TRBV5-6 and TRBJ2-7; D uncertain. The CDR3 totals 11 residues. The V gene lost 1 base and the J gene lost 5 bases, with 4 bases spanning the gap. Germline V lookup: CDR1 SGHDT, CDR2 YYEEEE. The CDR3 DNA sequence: TGTGCCAGCAGCTTGCAGGACGAGCAGTACTTC. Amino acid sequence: CASSLQDEQYF.

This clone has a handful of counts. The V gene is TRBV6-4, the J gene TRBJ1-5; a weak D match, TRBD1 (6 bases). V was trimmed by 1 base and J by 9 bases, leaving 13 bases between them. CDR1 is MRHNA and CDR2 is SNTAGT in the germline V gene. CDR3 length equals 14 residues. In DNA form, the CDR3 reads TGTGCCAGCAGTGACTTTCCAGGGGCTTCGCCCCAGCATTTT. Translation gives CASSDFPGASPQHF.

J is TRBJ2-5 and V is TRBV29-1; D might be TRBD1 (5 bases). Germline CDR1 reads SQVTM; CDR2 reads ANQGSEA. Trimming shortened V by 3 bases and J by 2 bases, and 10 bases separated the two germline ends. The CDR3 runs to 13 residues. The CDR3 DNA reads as TGCAGCGTTGACAGGGCCCAACAAGAGACCCAGTACTTC. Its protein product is CSVDRAQQETQYF.

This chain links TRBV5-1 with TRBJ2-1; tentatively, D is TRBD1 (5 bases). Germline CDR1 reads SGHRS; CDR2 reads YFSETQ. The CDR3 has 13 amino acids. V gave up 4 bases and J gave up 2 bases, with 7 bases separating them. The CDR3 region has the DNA TGCGCCAGCAGCCGACAGCCCTACAATGAGCAGTTCTTC. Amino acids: CASSRQPYNEQFF.

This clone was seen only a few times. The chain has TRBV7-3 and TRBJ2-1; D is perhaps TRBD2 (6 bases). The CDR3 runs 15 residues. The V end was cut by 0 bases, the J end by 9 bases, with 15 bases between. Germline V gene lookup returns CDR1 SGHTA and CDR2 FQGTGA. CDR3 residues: CASSLTLDYIGEQFF. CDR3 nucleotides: TGTGCCAGCAGCTTAACCCTGGACTATATAGGTGAGCAGTTCTTC.

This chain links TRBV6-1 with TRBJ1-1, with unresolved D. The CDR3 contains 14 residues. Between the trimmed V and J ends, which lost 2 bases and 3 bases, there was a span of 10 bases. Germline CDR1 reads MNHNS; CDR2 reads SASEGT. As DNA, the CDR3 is TGTGCCAGCAGTGAACGGGGAACCCACACTGAAGCTTTCTTT. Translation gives CASSERGTHTEAFF.

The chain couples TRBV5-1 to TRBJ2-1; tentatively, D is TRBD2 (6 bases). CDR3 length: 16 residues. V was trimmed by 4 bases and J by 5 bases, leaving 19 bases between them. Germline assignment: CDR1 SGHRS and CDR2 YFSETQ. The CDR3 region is CASSPGGGARDNEQFF. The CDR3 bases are TGCGCCAGCAGCCCGGGCGGCGGGGCGCGCGACAATGAGCAGTTCTTC. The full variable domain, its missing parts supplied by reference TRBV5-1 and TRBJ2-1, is KAGVTQTPRYLIKTRGQQVTLSCSPISGHRSVSWYQQTPGQGLQFLFEYFSETQRNKGNFPGRFSGRQFSNSRSEMNVSTLELGDSALYLCASSPGGGARDNEQFFGPGTRLTVL.